A single sample is the source of the 14 T cell receptor beta chains below, sequenced in a study of radiation and T cells in renal cell carcinoma. Described time point: blood 2 weeks post-SBRT. Treatment reported: 15 Gy SBRT to primary tumor, nephrectomy 4 weeks later. Profiling relied on immunoSEQ multiplex PCR, and the TCRdb table lists in-frame clones only, not all of them. The sample holds about 150,000 clones, about nine tenths seen once. The sequencing used blood, collected from a patient whose treatment included radiotherapy and nephrectomy. These TCRs come from a woman between 50 and 59 years old with renal cell carcinoma.

The chain joins TRBV30 to TRBJ1-2; D call uncertain. This CDR3 is built from 12 residues. Per germline, CDR1 GTSNPN and CDR2 SVGIG (reference sequence). V was pared by 8 bases and J by 6 bases, with 16 bases between. The CDR3 bases are TGTGCCGAACGTGGCGAGTACCATGGCTACACCTTC. Its protein product is CAERGEYHGYTF.

The chain uses TRBV11-2 and TRBJ1-1, with TRBD1 identical over 7 bases. V trimming: 2 bases; J trimming: 3 bases; junction bases outside the gene matches: 12. CDR1 and CDR2 (germline): SGHAT, FQNNGV. The CDR3 runs to 17 residues. DNA for the CDR3: TGTGCCAGCAGCTTATCAGGGGGTGGGAGGGTGTACACTGAAGCTTTCTTT. Its translation: CASSLSGGGRVYTEAFF.

J is TRBJ2-1 and V is TRBV30; perhaps TRBD1 as D (6 bases). Germline values: CDR1 GTSNPN, CDR2 SVGIG (reference sequence). CDR3 length: 13 residues. V dropped 7 bases and J dropped 4 bases, with 14 bases sitting between them. The CDR3 loop reads CASEQRGYNEQFF. DNA for the CDR3: TGTGCCTCAGAGCAAAGGGGGTACAATGAGCAGTTCTTC. The full variable domain, its missing parts supplied by reference TRBV30 and TRBJ2-1, is SQTIHQWPATLVQPVGSPLSLECTVEGTSNPNLYWYRQAAGRGLQLLFYSVGIGQISSEVPQNLSASRPQDRQFILSSKKLLLSDSGFYLCASEQRGYNEQFFGPGTRLTVL.

The chain joins TRBV18 to TRBJ1-1; 8 nucleotides align to TRBD1. Germline-derived CDR1 and CDR2 are KGHSH and LQKENI. This CDR3 has 16 amino acids. The V gene end was trimmed by 3 bases and the J gene end by 3 bases; junction bases not matched to a gene: 9. For the CDR3, the DNA is TGTGCCAGCTCACCTCCGACAGGGGTCCCTGACACTGAAGCTTTCTTT. It yields the protein CASSPPTGVPDTEAFF.

The rearrangement links TRBV19 to TRBJ1-2; D remains ambiguous. Trimming shortened V by 3 bases and J by 5 bases, and 13 bases separated the two germline ends. Germline CDR1 is LNHDA and CDR2 is SQIVND (reference sequence). CDR3 size: 14 residues. This CDR3 is CASSIEAGRYGYTF. CDR3 nucleotides: TGTGCCAGTAGTATCGAGGCGGGCCGGTATGGCTACACCTTC. The complete variable domain, with remaining parts taken from reference TRBV19 and TRBJ1-2, reads DGGITQSPKYLFRKEGQNVTLSCEQNLNHDAMYWYRQDPGQGLRLIYYSQIVNDFQKGDIAEGYSVSREKKESFPLTVTSAQKNPTAFYLCASSIEAGRYGYTFGSGTRLTVV.

V is TRBV30 and J is TRBJ2-3; 7 bases line up with TRBD1. Germline CDR1 is GTSNPN and CDR2 is SVGIG (reference sequence). Trimming at V came to 2 bases and at J to 3 bases, leaving 2 bases not matched to a gene. The CDR3 consists of 13 residues. Here the CDR3 reads CAWSRDSTDTQYF. CDR3 nucleotide sequence: TGTGCCTGGAGTAGGGACAGTACAGATACGCAGTATTTT.

This clone appeared a few times. This chain connects TRBV6-5 to TRBJ1-1; the D is unclear. This CDR3 region has 15 residues. Germline loops: CDR1 MNHEY, CDR2 SVGAGI. V gave up 4 bases and J gave up 4 bases, with 16 bases separating them. This CDR3 reads CASSSVRIRSTEAFF. The DNA for the CDR3 is TGTGCCAGCAGTTCTGTCCGCATTCGGAGCACTGAAGCTTTCTTT.

V usage is TRBV11-3 and J usage is TRBJ2-1, with 10 bases identical to TRBD2. The CDR3 loop spans 14 amino acids. The J segment lost 5 bases and the V segment lost 5 bases, leaving 3 bases of the junction unmatched. Germline V gene data show CDR1 as SGHNT and CDR2 as YENEEA. CDR3 residues: CASSLTSGHNEQFF. In DNA form, the CDR3 reads TGTGCCAGCAGCCTGACTAGCGGGCACAATGAGCAGTTCTTC.

V is TRBV9 and J is TRBJ2-4; 8 bases fit TRBD1. Germline V gene sequence: CDR1 SGDLS, CDR2 YYNGEE. The length of the CDR3 is 16 residues. J lost 3 bases, V lost 4 bases, and 9 bases had no gene match. CDR3 in amino acids: CASSPPRGLNKNIQYF. Written as DNA, the CDR3 is TGTGCCAGCAGCCCTCCCAGGGGGCTGAACAAAAACATTCAGTACTTC.

The gene calls are TRBV11-2 and TRBJ1-1; no reliable D call. Germline loops: CDR1 SGHAT, CDR2 FQNNGV. Trimming left V 6 bases short and J 0 bases short, with 11 bases between. CDR3 length: 14 residues. The CDR3 DNA reads as TGTGCCAGCAGTTCCGGGCCCTTGAACACTGAAGCTTTCTTT. This sequence encodes CASSSGPLNTEAFF.

The chain couples TRBV2 to TRBJ2-2; tentative D call: TRBD2 (5 bases). The CDR3 consists of 14 residues. Trimming left V 4 bases short and J 8 bases short, with 14 bases between. Germline lookup yields CDR1 SNHLY and CDR2 FYNNEI. The CDR3 reads CASSAISSGGELFF. In DNA, the CDR3 is TGTGCCAGCAGTGCAATTTCGTCGGGGGGGGAGCTGTTTTTT.

The V and J genes are TRBV4-2 and TRBJ2-6; D is perhaps TRBD1 or TRBD2 (6 bases each). Per germline, CDR1 LGHNA and CDR2 YNFKEQ. Trimming stripped 0 bases from V and 4 bases from J, with 10 bases between. The CDR3 covers 16 residues. CDR3: CASSQEGGPGANVLTF. In DNA, the CDR3 is TGTGCCAGCAGCCAAGAAGGGGGGCCCGGGGCCAACGTCCTGACTTTC.

This clone was counted once. The J gene is TRBJ1-2, the V gene TRBV30; TRBD1 aligns across 9 bases. The CDR3 length is 12 residues. Germline CDR1 reads GTSNPN; CDR2 reads SVGIG (reference sequence). J lost 6 bases, V lost 1 base, and 0 bases had no gene match. The CDR3 sequence is CAWSGDRDGYTF. Here the CDR3 DNA reads TGTGCCTGGAGTGGGGACAGGGATGGCTACACCTTC.

V usage is TRBV9 and J usage is TRBJ2-7; 8 bases map to TRBD1. The CDR3 is 15 amino acids. In germline, CDR1 is SGDLS, CDR2 YYNGEE. V dropped 3 bases and J dropped 6; count of bases not matched to a gene: 11. The CDR3: CASSASWTGSSEQYF. The CDR3 DNA follows: TGTGCCAGCAGCGCATCATGGACAGGGTCATCCGAGCAGTACTTC.